This is a list of T cell receptor beta chains from one sample in a study of T cell responses to AZD1222 COVID-19 vaccine. Assay used: immunoSEQ multiplex PCR; TCRdb lists only in-frame clones, some missing. The sample consists of approximately 130,000 clones, around 90% of them appearing once. This specimen was peripheral blood, taken 28 days after the second AZD1222 dose. The receptors shown here come from an adult who received the AZD1222 COVID-19 vaccine. CDR3s include the opening cysteine and the closing phenylalanine or tryptophan. D genes are given only for firm matches. Not all rows give a size; the values are once, few, many and, for expanded clones, a class.

v_call,j_call,clone_size,d_call,cdr3_nt,cdr3_aa
TRBV28,TRBJ1-2,-,TRBD1,TGTGCCAGCAGCCTCCGGCTAGGACAGGGCGGTTACTATGGCTACACCTTC,CASSLRLGQGGYYGYTF
TRBV28,TRBJ1-3,-,TRBD1,TGTGCCAGCAGAGAACAGGGGGGTGGAAACACCATATATTTT,CASREQGGGNTIYF
TRBV27,TRBJ2-1,-,-,TGTGCCAGCAGTTTATTAGCCAGCTACAATGAGCAGTTCTTC,CASSLLASYNEQFF
TRBV9,TRBJ2-5,-,TRBD2,TGTGCCAGCAGCCCCACCTCTCTAGCGGGGGTTGGGGAGACCCAGTACTTC,CASSPTSLAGVGETQYF
TRBV11-3,TRBJ2-7,few,TRBD1,TGTGCCAGCAGCCTCCGACAGGGTAGTTCCTACGAGCAGTACTTC,CASSLRQGSSYEQYF
TRBV19,TRBJ1-5,-,-,TGTGCCAGTAGTATCCAGGTGGGGGGCAATCAGCCCCAGCATTTT,CASSIQVGGNQPQHF
TRBV7-3,TRBJ2-2,-,-,TGTGCCAGCAGCTTGGGTCTCAGCCATTCCGGGGAGCTGTTTTTT,CASSLGLSHSGELFF
TRBV5-4,TRBJ1-1,-,TRBD1,TGTGCCAGCAGCTTGGAACAGGGGGGGATGAACACTGAAGCTTTCTTT,CASSLEQGGMNTEAFF
TRBV15,TRBJ2-1,-,-,TGTGCCACCAGCAGACACATCCCCGGGACCCCCGTCCACAATGAGCAGTTCTTC,CATSRHIPGTPVHNEQFF
TRBV28,TRBJ1-4,-,-,TGTGCCAGCAGGGTTCAGGAAAAACTGTTTTTT,CASRVQEKLFF
TRBV19,TRBJ2-2,once,TRBD2,TGTGCCAGTAGTATTGGGGGAGGGATACCGGGGGAGCTGTTTTTT,CASSIGGGIPGELFF
TRBV19,TRBJ1-1,-,-,TGTGCCAGTAGTATCGGGAGGGAAGCCACTGAAGCTTTCTTT,CASSIGREATEAFF
TRBV19,TRBJ1-5,-,-,TGTGCCAGTAGTATAAGGGGCAGGGGAAGCAATCAGCCCCAGCATTTT,CASSIRGRGSNQPQHF
TRBV6-5,TRBJ2-5,-,-,TGTGCCAGCAGTTACGGCAGGGGTCGGGAGACCCAGTACTTC,CASSYGRGRETQYF
TRBV7-9,TRBJ1-4,-,-,TGTGCCAGCAGCTCTACGCTGTTTCCCGAAAAACTGTTTTTT,CASSSTLFPEKLFF
TRBV30,TRBJ2-2,-,TRBD1,TGTGCCTGGAACAGGGGGCAAGGCGGGGAGCTGTTTTTT,CAWNRGQGGELFF
TRBV28,TRBJ2-1,-,-,TGTGCCAGCAGTTCCCCGGTACTCCCTGGGGGAGAGCAGTTCTTC,CASSSPVLPGGEQFF
TRBV3-1/TRBV3-2,TRBJ2-3,-,-,TGTGCCAGCAGCCCTGGCGGAGGCCTCACAGATACGCAGTATTTT,CASSPGGGLTDTQYF
TRBV5-1,TRBJ2-3,-,-,TGCGCCAGCACCCTAGGGGCAGATACGCAGTATTTT,CASTLGADTQYF
TRBV30,TRBJ1-2,once,-,TGTGCCTGGAGTGTGAGGATCTCTAACTATGGCTACACCTTC,CAWSVRISNYGYTF
TRBV3-1/TRBV3-2,TRBJ1-4,few,TRBD1,TGTGCCAGCAGCCACCGGGACAGCGGGGAAAAACTGTTTTTT,CASSHRDSGEKLFF
TRBV5-1,TRBJ2-5,-,-,TGCGCCAGCAGCTTGGAGGGGAACCCGGTGGAGACCCAGTACTTC,CASSLEGNPVETQYF
TRBV24-1,TRBJ2-5,-,-,TGTGCCACCAGTGCAGCGGTCGGAGAGACCCAGTACTTC,CATSAAVGETQYF
TRBV27,TRBJ1-2,once,-,TGTGCCAGCAGTTTACAGGGGTGGGGGGACTATGGCTACACCTTC,CASSLQGWGDYGYTF
TRBV5-4,TRBJ2-5,-,TRBD2,TGTGCCAGCAGCTTTGAGCGGGGGGGCCGGCAGACCCAGTACTTC,CASSFERGGRQTQYF
TRBV6-2/TRBV6-3,TRBJ1-1,-,-,TGTGCCAGCAGTCCCGAACTGAACACTGAAGCTTTCTTT,CASSPELNTEAFF
TRBV27,TRBJ2-2,-,TRBD1,TGTGCCAGCAGTTTAAGGGGGCTGGACACCGGGGAGCTGTTTTTT,CASSLRGLDTGELFF
TRBV19,TRBJ1-3,-,TRBD1,TGTGCCAGTAGCCTCGGGACAGCTGGAAACACCATATATTTT,CASSLGTAGNTIYF
TRBV20-1,TRBJ1-5,-,TRBD1,TGCAGTGCTAGTGCGGCAGGGGGGGAGCCCCAGCATTTT,CSASAAGGEPQHF
TRBV5-4,TRBJ1-2,-,-,TGTGCCAGCAGCCGCGACCCCGGGGGTTTAGGCTACACCTTC,CASSRDPGGLGYTF
TRBV7-3,TRBJ2-7,-,TRBD1,TGTGCCAGCAGCTTAGGGACAGGGCAAGTCTACGAGCAGTACTTC,CASSLGTGQVYEQYF
TRBV5-6,TRBJ1-5,once,-,TGTGCCAGCAGCTTGGGGGCGCCGGATCAGCCCCAGCATTTT,CASSLGAPDQPQHF
TRBV6-5,TRBJ2-2,-,-,TGTGCCAGCAGTTACTCGAGGGGGGACACCGGGGAGCTGTTTTTT,CASSYSRGDTGELFF
TRBV19,TRBJ1-6,-,-,TGTGCCAGTAGTAAGTCAGGACCGAGCTCCTATAATTCACCCCTCCACTTT,CASSKSGPSSYNSPLHF
TRBV7-3,TRBJ1-1,-,-,TGTGCCAGCAGCTTATGGGGAGGGTTGGTCACTGAAGCTTTCTTT,CASSLWGGLVTEAFF
TRBV27,TRBJ1-6,-,-,TGTGCCAGCAGCTTCTGGGACCGTAATTCACCCCTCCACTTT,CASSFWDRNSPLHF
TRBV4-2,TRBJ1-2,-,-,TGTGCCAGCAGCCAAGCAGGAGAAAACTTTAACTATGGCTACACCTTC,CASSQAGENFNYGYTF
TRBV11-3,TRBJ2-5,-,TRBD2,TGTGCCAGCAGCCGAGGAGCTAGCGGGGGGCCGGGTGAGACCCAGTACTTC,CASSRGASGGPGETQYF
TRBV4-3,TRBJ2-2,-,-,TGCGCCAGCAGCGCGGGTCAGGATCCGAACACCGGGGAGCTGTTTTTT,CASSAGQDPNTGELFF
TRBV2,TRBJ2-4,-,-,TGTGCCACCCAGGGGACTTACGGGGAAAACATTCAGTACTTC,CATQGTYGENIQYF
TRBV7-9,TRBJ1-1,-,-,TGTGCCAGCAGGCAACGACAGGAGGGGGCTGAAGCTTTCTTT,CASRQRQEGAEAFF